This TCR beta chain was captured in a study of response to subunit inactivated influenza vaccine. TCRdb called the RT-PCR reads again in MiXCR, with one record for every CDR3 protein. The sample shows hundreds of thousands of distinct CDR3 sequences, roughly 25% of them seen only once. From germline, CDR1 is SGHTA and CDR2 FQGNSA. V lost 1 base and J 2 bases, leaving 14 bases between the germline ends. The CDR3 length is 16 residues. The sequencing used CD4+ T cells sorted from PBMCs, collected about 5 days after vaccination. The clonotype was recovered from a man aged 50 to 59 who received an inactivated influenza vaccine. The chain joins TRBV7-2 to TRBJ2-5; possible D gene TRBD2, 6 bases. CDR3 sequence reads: CASSLGITGGQETQYF. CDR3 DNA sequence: TGTGCCAGCAGCTTAGGAATTACCGGGGGACAAGAGACCCAGTACTTC.